Below are 26 T cell receptor beta chains sequenced from a single sample in a study of T cell repertoires in cytomegalovirus infection (dated by TCRdb to the late 2010s). The sequencer was an Illumina HiSeq 1500. TCRdb trimmed the raw reads at Q25, called clones with MiXCR and kept productive beta chains. Records with the same CDR3 protein are collapsed into one entry carrying the most frequent genes and DNA. The sample data list about 440,000 distinct CDR3 sequences, and about a third of these were observed just once. Jointly, the top ten make up roughly 15% of the sample. Sequenced material: PBMCs. The receptors were sampled from a human donor in good health (CMV status not recorded). Some clones in this sample may be carry-over from other donors' samples.

The V gene is TRBV19, the J gene TRBJ2-3, with D perhaps being TRBD1 or TRBD2 (6 bases each). Deletions cut 6 bases from V and 5 bases from J, with 15 bases between. The CDR3 spans 14 residues. Germline CDR1 and CDR2: LNHDA and SQIVND (reference sequence). The CDR3 nucleotides are TGTGCCAGTAGAAATAGGGGGGCGGAAGATACGCAGTATTTT. Translation gives CASRNRGAEDTQYF.

This clonotype was counted many times. The gene calls are TRBV7-2 and TRBJ2-1, with TRBD1 as a possible D gene (6 bases). This CDR3 is 15 amino acids long. Deletions cut 4 bases from V and 7 bases from J, with 17 bases between. The germline V gene encodes CDR1 SGHTA and CDR2 FQGNSA. The DNA for the CDR3 is TGTGCCAGCAGCTCCTCTGGGACAAGAGGGAATGAGCAGTTCTTC. Residues: CASSSSGTRGNEQFF.

This clonotype was observed at least ten times. J is TRBJ2-7 and V is TRBV10-3; D uncertain. Germline values: CDR1 ENHRY, CDR2 SYGVKD. With 6 bases removed from V and 5 bases from J, the gap between germline ends came to 17 bases. The CDR3 spans 14 residues. The CDR3 DNA reads as TGTGCCATCAGGGGTGGGCGAGATTTCAACGAGCAGTACTTC. It translates to CAIRGGRDFNEQYF.

The chain uses TRBV28 and TRBJ1-5; tentative D call: TRBD1 (5 bases). V was trimmed by 3 bases and J by 5 bases, leaving 11 bases between them. This CDR3 contains 14 residues. Germline CDR1 is MDHEN and CDR2 is SYDVKM. For the CDR3, the DNA is TGTGCCAGCAGTTTCCCTGAGGGGTATCAGCCCCAGCATTTT. Its protein product is CASSFPEGYQPQHF.

This clonotype was seen at least ten times. The rearrangement uses TRBV7-8 and TRBJ2-2, with D possibly TRBD2 on 7 matching bases. The length of the CDR3 is 15 residues. Germline CDR1 is SGHVS and CDR2 is FQNEAQ. V shed 5 bases and J shed 4 bases, with 14 bases lying between them. The CDR3 nucleotides read TGTGCCAGCAGCCTTCGAGGGGGGGTCACCGGGGAGCTGTTTTTT. Protein sequence: CASSLRGGVTGELFF.

Turning to this clonotype: A read error may be the cause here, since a much bigger clone is one base away. The final CDR3 position lacks the conserved phenylalanine or tryptophan, pointing to a likely read error. In nucleotides, the CDR3 is TGTGCCAGCAGCTTAGCGTTGGGGAGTTCCTCCTCTGGAAACACCATATATGTT. Protein: CASSLALGSSSSGNTIYV. This sequence joins TRBV7-2 and TRBJ1-3; D is ambiguous. Germline V gene sequence: CDR1 SGHTA, CDR2 FQGNSA. The CDR3 has 18 residues. V was trimmed by 0 bases and J by 0 bases, leaving 15 bases between them.

As concerns this clonotype: The junction shows a germline mismatch at one end, possibly a read error. The gene calls are TRBV14 and TRBJ2-1, with a tentative D call TRBD2 (6 bases). This CDR3 is 16 amino acids long. The germline V gene encodes CDR1 SGHDN and CDR2 FVKESK. CDR3 amino acids: CASSQVRGTDNNEQFF. CDR3 DNA sequence: TGTGCTAGCAGCCAAGTACGCGGGACGGATAACAATGAGCAGTTCTTC.

This clonotype has only a few counts. The J gene is TRBJ2-2, the V gene TRBV7-9; D remains ambiguous. The germline CDR1 and CDR2 sequences are SEHNR and FQNEAQ (reference sequence). This CDR3 spans 14 amino acids. Trimming took off 1 base at V and 8 bases at J, with 11 bases between the two ends. The CDR3 coding sequence is TGTGCCAGCAGCTTAGTTGCCATTACGGGGGAGCTGTTTTTT. Its protein product is CASSLVAITGELFF.

This clonotype was seen repeatedly, ten times or more. The CDR3 coding sequence is TGTGCCAGCAGCCCCGGTGGAGGCGACTATGGCTACACCTTC. It translates to CASSPGGGDYGYTF. V gene TRBV7-2 combines with J gene TRBJ1-2; no firm D call. Looked up from germline, CDR1 is SGHTA and CDR2 is FQGNSA. Trimming cost V 5 bases and J 3 bases, with 13 bases left between them. The CDR3 length is 14 residues.

The genes are TRBV4-1 and TRBJ1-2; D might be TRBD1 (5 bases). This CDR3 is built from 15 residues. Per the germline V gene, CDR1 is MGHRA and CDR2 is YSYEKL. V was trimmed by 1 base and J by 4 bases, leaving 13 bases between them. CDR3 region: CASSQAATDTYGYTF. CDR3 nucleotide sequence: TGCGCCAGCAGCCAAGCAGCGACAGACACCTATGGCTACACCTTC.

On this clonotype itself: This may come from a read error, since a much larger clone is one base off. J is TRBJ2-3 and V is TRBV7-6, with 9 nucleotides matching TRBD1. CDR1 SGHVS and CDR2 FNYEAQ come from the germline V gene. CDR3 length: 15 amino acids. The CDR3 region is CASSPDRGRTDTQNF. The CDR3 DNA reads as TGTGCCAGCAGCCCGGACAGGGGCAGGACAGATACGCAGAATTTT.

This chain links TRBV12-3 or TRBV12-4 with TRBJ2-7; no firm D call. Between the trimmed V and J ends, which lost 5 bases and 0 bases, there was a span of 11 bases. The CDR3 is made up of 14 amino acids. Here the CDR3 DNA reads TGTGCCAGCAGTATTCGGTCGAGCTCCTACGAGCAGTACTTC. Amino acids: CASSIRSSSYEQYF.

This clonotype was observed a handful of times. The genes are TRBV4-2 and TRBJ2-1; 8 bases agree with TRBD2. CDR3 size: 17 residues. The germline gives CDR1 LGHNA, CDR2 YNFKEQ. V shed 1 base and J 2 bases; nucleotides not matched to a gene: 7. The CDR3: CASSQVGGGGPYNEQFF. The CDR3 nucleotides are TGTGCCAGCAGCCAAGTCGGGGGGGGGGGACCCTACAATGAGCAGTTCTTC.

There are a few counts of this clonotype. The chain combines TRBV25-1 with TRBJ1-5; 7 bases match TRBD1. Losses at the gene ends were 6 bases for V and 4 bases for J; bases not matched to a gene: 6. Germline V gene data show CDR1 as MGHDK and CDR2 as SYGVNS. The CDR3 is made up of 14 amino acids. CDR3 sequence reads: CASSPGGANQPQHF. CDR3 bases: TGTGCCAGCAGCCCAGGGGGGGCAAATCAGCCCCAGCATTTT.

This clonotype was seen repeatedly, ten times or more. The chain has TRBV7-2 and TRBJ2-7, with 7 bases fitting TRBD1. The V segment lost 5 bases and the J segment 3 bases; nucleotides outside the gene matches: 1. Germline CDR1 reads SGHTA; CDR2 reads FQGNSA. CDR3 length: 12 residues. CDR3 coding DNA: TGTGCCAGCAGCCGACAGGGCTACGAGCAGTACTTC. Translation gives CASSRQGYEQYF.

This clonotype was seen just once. A much larger clone lies a single base off, so this may be a read error. V gene TRBV28 combines with J gene TRBJ1-1, with D perhaps matching TRBD1 (6 bases). The CDR3 is 13 amino acids. The V gene's germline CDR1 is MDHEN and CDR2 SYDVKM. The CDR3 here is CVSLGGGDTEAFF. The DNA of the CDR3 is TGTGTCAGCCTCGGGGGCGGCGACACTGAAGCTTTCTTT.

This clonotype was detected many times. This chain links TRBV7-8 with TRBJ1-4; D unresolved. The CDR3 loop spans 12 amino acids. V lost 4 bases, J lost 4 bases, and 4 bases lay in between. Germline assignment: CDR1 SGHVS and CDR2 FQNEAQ. Here the CDR3 reads CASSWNNEKLFF. The CDR3 DNA follows: TGTGCCAGCAGCTGGAATAATGAAAAACTGTTTTTT.

This clonotype was found many times. The V call is TRBV7-9, the J call TRBJ2-7; D is possibly TRBD1 or TRBD2 (6 bases each). The germline V and J ends were trimmed by 2 bases and 12 bases, with 14 bases remaining between them. There are 12 residues in the CDR3. Germline CDR1 and CDR2: SEHNR and FQNEAQ (reference sequence). This CDR3 is CASSLNHREAYF. CDR3 in DNA: TGTGCCAGCAGCTTAAATCACAGGGAGGCGTACTTC.

This clonotype has a count of ten or more. The chain has TRBV7-6 and TRBJ1-4; TRBD1 agrees at 11 bases. There are 14 residues in the CDR3. The J segment lost 7 bases and the V segment lost 6 bases, leaving 4 bases of the junction unmatched. The germline gives CDR1 SGHVS, CDR2 FNYEAQ. The DNA of the CDR3 is TGTGCCAGCAGTTCCGGGACAGGGGGTGAAAAACTGTTTTTT. As protein: CASSSGTGGEKLFF.

This clonotype was observed a few times. This sequence joins TRBV6-1 and TRBJ1-2; 10 bases are shared with TRBD1. V trimming: 6 bases; J trimming: 7 bases; junction bases outside the gene matches: 11. CDR1 MNHNS and CDR2 SASEGT come from the germline V gene. The CDR3 has 15 residues. The CDR3 DNA sequence: TGTGCCAGCAGCAGATCCGGGACAGGGGACTCTGGCTACACCTTC. Protein sequence: CASSRSGTGDSGYTF.

With respect to this clonotype: The conserved phenylalanine or tryptophan is not found at the CDR3 terminus, so this likely reflects a read error. V gene TRBV12-3 or TRBV12-4 combines with J gene TRBJ1-2, with D maybe TRBD1 (5 bases). V was cut by 3 bases and J by 0 bases, with 20 bases left in between. The length of the CDR3 is 18 residues. Written as DNA, the CDR3 is TGTGCCAGCAGTTTTGGGCAGGGACTCCGGTTGGCTAACTATGGCTACACCTTA. Its translation: CASSFGQGLRLANYGYTL.

The chain has TRBV10-3 and TRBJ2-3; 13 positions match TRBD2. V lost 6 bases and J lost 4; bases outside the gene matches: 7. The CDR3 runs to 16 residues. Looked up from germline, CDR1 is ENHRY and CDR2 is SYGVKD. The CDR3 sequence is CAIRNSLAGGADTQYF. CDR3 nucleotide sequence: TGTGCCATCAGGAATTCACTAGCGGGGGGGGCAGATACGCAGTATTTT.

The chain employs TRBV28 and TRBJ2-7; 7 nucleotides line up with TRBD2. Germline V gene sequence: CDR1 MDHEN, CDR2 SYDVKM. V dropped 3 bases and J dropped 2; count of bases not matched to a gene: 10. The CDR3 extends over 16 amino acids. CDR3 DNA sequence: TGTGCCAGCAGTTTCGTTGGGGAGCGGGGAACCTACGAGCAGTACTTC. Its translation: CASSFVGERGTYEQYF.

This clonotype was picked up many times. CDR3 residues: CASSLLAGGRETQYF. The DNA of the CDR3 is TGTGCCAGCAGCCTGTTAGCGGGGGGCCGGGAGACCCAGTACTTC. The V gene is TRBV7-8, the J gene TRBJ2-5; 10 bases line up with TRBD2. In germline, CDR1 is SGHVS, CDR2 FQNEAQ. The ends lost 5 bases at V and 5 bases at J; junction bases unmatched: 8. This CDR3 has 15 residues.

V gene TRBV6-5 combines with J gene TRBJ2-5; 8 nucleotides match TRBD1. This CDR3 has 14 residues. Looked up from germline, CDR1 is MNHEY and CDR2 is SVGAGI. J was trimmed by 5 bases and V by 0 bases; bases with no gene match: 2. The CDR3 reads CASSYSRTGETQYF. In nucleotides, the CDR3 is TGTGCCAGCAGTTACTCAAGGACAGGGGAGACCCAGTACTTC.

The chain employs TRBV5-1 and TRBJ2-7, with D unresolved. Germline assignment: CDR1 SGHRS and CDR2 YFSETQ. The CDR3 covers 14 residues. V lost 4 bases and J 0 bases, leaving 11 bases between the germline ends. CDR3 region: CASSQERISYEQYF. In DNA, the CDR3 is TGCGCCAGCAGCCAGGAAAGGATCTCCTACGAGCAGTACTTC.